This paragraph covers one T cell receptor (beta chain) sequence. Original handling: The assay estimated nucleated cells by amplifying reference gene primers. Measured with immunoSEQ multiplex PCR; TCRdb has only the in-frame clones, and not every one. V, J and clone size were drawn from that table, and D and trimming were deduced from the DNA. The sample lists roughly 80,000 clones, 75% to 85% occurring once. These data originate in a study of blood T cell repertoires in COVID-19. About the study: Samples representing acute and convalescent COVID-19 were sourced from the United States, Italy and Spain. From T cells, B-cell-depleted T cells, or PBMCs came the material, which was cDNA or gDNA.

This CDR3 is built from 14 residues. V lost 7 bases and J 6 bases, leaving 13 bases between the germline ends. Germline V gene data show CDR1 as MNHEY and CDR2 as SVGAGI. This chain connects TRBV6-5 to TRBJ1-6; unclear D gene. Sequenced: peripheral blood. The receptor was isolated from a woman older than 75 with acute or convalescent COVID-19. The CDR3 here is CASTSGKTNSPLHF. Here the CDR3 DNA reads TGTGCCAGCACCTCCGGGAAAACTAATTCACCCCTCCACTTT.